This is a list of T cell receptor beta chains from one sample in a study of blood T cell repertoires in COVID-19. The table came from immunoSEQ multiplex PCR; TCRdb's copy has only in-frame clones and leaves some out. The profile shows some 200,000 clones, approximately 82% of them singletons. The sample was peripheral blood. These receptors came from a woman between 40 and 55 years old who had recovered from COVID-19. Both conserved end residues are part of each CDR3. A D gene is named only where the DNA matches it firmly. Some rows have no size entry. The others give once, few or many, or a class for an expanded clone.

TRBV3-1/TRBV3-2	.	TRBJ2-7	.	TGTGCCAGCAGCCCTCGCAGCTGGACAGTGCCTCTCTCCTACGAGCAGTACTTC	CASSPRSWTVPLSYEQYF
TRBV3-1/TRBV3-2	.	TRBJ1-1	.	TGTGCCAGCAGCCCACCCTGCGGGATACACCATGAAGCTTTCTTT	CASSPPCGIHHEAFF
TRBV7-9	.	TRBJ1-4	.	TGTGCCAGCTCCTCAGGGGCGTACCGTGAAAAACTGTTTTTT	CASSSGAYREKLFF
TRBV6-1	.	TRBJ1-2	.	TGTGCCAGCAGTGAAGAAGGGGTACAGGGCTACACCTTC	CASSEEGVQGYTF
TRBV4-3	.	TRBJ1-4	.	TGCGCCAGCAGCCAAGAGTGGGGAGTAACTAATGAAAAACTGTTTTTT	CASSQEWGVTNEKLFF
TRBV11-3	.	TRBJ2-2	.	TGTGCCAGCAGCCGTCCAGCCGGGGAGCTGTTTTTT	CASSRPAGELFF
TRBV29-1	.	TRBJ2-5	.	TGCAGCGGCGTTCAAGAGACCCAGTACTTC	CSGVQETQYF
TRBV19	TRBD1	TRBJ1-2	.	TGTGCCAGTAATCAGGGGGACTATGGCTACACCTTC	CASNQGDYGYTF
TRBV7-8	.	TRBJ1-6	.	TGTGCCAGCAGCCCGAGCGGTCCAAATTCACCCCTCCACTTT	CASSPSGPNSPLHF
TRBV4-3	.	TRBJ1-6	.	TGCGCCAGCAGCCAAGGGGAGATTTTCGGTTCACCCCTCCACTTT	CASSQGEIFGSPLHF
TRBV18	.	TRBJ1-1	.	TGTGCCAGCTCACCCCCGGGGGGTGGGAACACTGAAGCTTTCTTT	CASSPPGGGNTEAFF
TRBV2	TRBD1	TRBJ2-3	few	TGTGCCAGCAGAGACAGGGGGGGCGCAGATACGCAGTATTTT	CASRDRGGADTQYF
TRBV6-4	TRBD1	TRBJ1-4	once	TGTGCCAGCAGTGCAGGGGGCAGTGATGAAAAACTGTTTTTT	CASSAGGSDEKLFF
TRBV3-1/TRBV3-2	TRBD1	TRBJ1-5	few	TGTGCCAGCAGCCAAGTTAAAACAGGGGGCAGCAATCAGCCCCAGCATTTT	CASSQVKTGGSNQPQHF
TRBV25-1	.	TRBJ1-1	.	TGTGCCAGCAGTGAAAAGTGGGAGAGTACTGAAGCTTTCTTT	CASSEKWESTEAFF
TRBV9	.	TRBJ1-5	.	TGTGCCAGCAGCGTGCGGAGCAATCAGCCCCAGCATTTT	CASSVRSNQPQHF
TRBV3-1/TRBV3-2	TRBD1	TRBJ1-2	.	TGTGCCAGCAGCCAAGTGAGACAGGGGTACTATGGCTACACCTTC	CASSQVRQGYYGYTF
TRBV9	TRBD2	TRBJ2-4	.	TGTGCCAGCAGCGTCGGGACTAGCGGGGTGGGTGGCAAAAACATTCAGTACTTC	CASSVGTSGVGGKNIQYF
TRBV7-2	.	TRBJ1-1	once	TGTGCCAGCAGCTTCGATGGGGGAGGGACTGAAGCTTTCTTT	CASSFDGGGTEAFF
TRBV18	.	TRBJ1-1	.	TGTGCCAGCTCACCAGGGCTGGACACTGAAGCTTTCTTT	CASSPGLDTEAFF
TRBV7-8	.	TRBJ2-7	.	TGTGCCAGCAGCGCCCGAGCCTACGAGCAGTACTTC	CASSARAYEQYF
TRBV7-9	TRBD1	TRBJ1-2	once	TGTGCCAGCAGACAAGAAGGACAGGGGGCGACAGGCTACACCTTC	CASRQEGQGATGYTF
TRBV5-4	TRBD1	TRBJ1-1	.	TGTGCCAGCTCCCCGCCCGGACAGGCCAAGTCTGAAGCTTTCTTT	CASSPPGQAKSEAFF
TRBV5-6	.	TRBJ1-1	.	TGTGCCAGCAGCTTAACAGAGAACACTGAAGCTTTCTTT	CASSLTENTEAFF
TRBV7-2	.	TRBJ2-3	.	TGTGCCAGCAGCTTAACTCGTACTCCACTAATCACAGATACGCAGTATTTT	CASSLTRTPLITDTQYF
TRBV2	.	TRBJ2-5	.	TGTGCCAGCGGCCGGGGTCAGCATGAGACCCAGTACTTC	CASGRGQHETQYF
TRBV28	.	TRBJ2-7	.	TGTGCCAGCAGTTCGGGGATAGCCTACGAGCAGTACTTC	CASSSGIAYEQYF
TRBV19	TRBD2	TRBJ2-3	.	TGTGCCAGTACAAGGACTTGGACTAGCGGGGGCCACACAGATACGCAGTATTTT	CASTRTWTSGGHTDTQYF
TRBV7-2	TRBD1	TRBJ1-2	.	TGTGCCAGCAGCTCGCCCACCACAGGGGGCGATGGCTACACCTTC	CASSSPTTGGDGYTF
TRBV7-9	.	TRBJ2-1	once	TGTGCCAGCAACCTACCCCTTAGAGCCCCCTTGCGCGATGAGCAGTTCTTC	CASNLPLRAPLRDEQFF
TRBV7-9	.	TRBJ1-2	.	TGTGCCAGCAGCTTAGAAACGGGAGAAGGCTACACCTTC	CASSLETGEGYTF
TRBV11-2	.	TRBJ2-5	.	TGTGCCAGCAGCTTAGATCTCGGAGGGCCAGAGACCCAGTACTTC	CASSLDLGGPETQYF
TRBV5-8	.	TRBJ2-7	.	TGTGCCAGCAGCTCGGAGGGGCGGGGTCTCGCCTACGAGCAGTACTTC	CASSSEGRGLAYEQYF
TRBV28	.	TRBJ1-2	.	TGTGCCAGCAATGCGAATCCTAACTATGGCTACACCTTC	CASNANPNYGYTF
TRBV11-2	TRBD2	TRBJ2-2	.	TGTGCCAGCACCACGCCCTTGACGGCTAGCGGCCGCGGGGAGCTGTTTTTT	CASTTPLTASGRGELFF
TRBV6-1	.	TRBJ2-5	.	TGTGCCAGCAGTCTGAACGGGGAGACCCAGTACTTC	CASSLNGETQYF